This T cell receptor (beta chain) was sequenced in a study of T cells in localized non-small cell lung cancer. Study conclusions and caveats: Greater blood T cell density accompanied longer overall survival. When the top 100 tumor clones were examined, a median around 61 of them also appeared in the adjacent lung, which was paired and uninvolved. One tumor region alone was sequenced, and heterogeneity therefore remains possible.

The CDR3 contains 18 residues. About this clone itself: Antigen specificity is unknown.

Profiled with immunoSEQ multiplex PCR; TCRdb holds only in-frame clones, not every one. This sample has some 19,000 clones, with about 90% found just once. The clonotype originates from a male donor at least 60 years old with stage I squamous cell lung carcinoma. Sequencing used peripheral blood, obtained before any cancer treatment. This rearrangement joins TRBV12-2 to TRBJ2-7. TRBV12-2 is a documented pseudogene. In DNA form, the CDR3 reads TGTGCAAGTCGCATAGAGGGTCCGGGCCAAAAGGTCTCCTACGAGCAGTACTTC. It specifies CASRIEGPGQKVSYEQYF.